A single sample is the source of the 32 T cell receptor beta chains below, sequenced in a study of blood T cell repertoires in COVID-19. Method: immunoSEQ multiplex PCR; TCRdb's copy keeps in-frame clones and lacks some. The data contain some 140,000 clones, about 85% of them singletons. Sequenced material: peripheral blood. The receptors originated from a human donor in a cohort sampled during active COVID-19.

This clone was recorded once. CDR3 bases: TGTGCCAGTAAAGGGGATGCTGGGGCCAACGTCCTGACTTTC. Protein product: CASKGDAGANVLTF. The chain employs TRBV19 and TRBJ2-6, with D possibly matching TRBD1 (5 bases). The CDR3 is 14 amino acids. CDR1 LNHDA and CDR2 SQIVND come from the germline V gene (reference sequence). V was pared by 7 bases and J by 2 bases, with 9 bases between.

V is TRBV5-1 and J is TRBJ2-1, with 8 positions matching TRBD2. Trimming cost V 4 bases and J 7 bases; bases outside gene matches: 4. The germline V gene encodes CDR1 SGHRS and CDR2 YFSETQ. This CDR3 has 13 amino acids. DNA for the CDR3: TGCGCCAGCAGCCGGGGGGGCGGTAATGAGCAGTTCTTC. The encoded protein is CASSRGGGNEQFF. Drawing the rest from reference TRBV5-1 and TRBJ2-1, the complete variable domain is KAGVTQTPRYLIKTRGQQVTLSCSPISGHRSVSWYQQTPGQGLQFLFEYFSETQRNKGNFPGRFSGRQFSNSRSEMNVSTLELGDSALYLCASSRGGGNEQFFGPGTRLTVL.

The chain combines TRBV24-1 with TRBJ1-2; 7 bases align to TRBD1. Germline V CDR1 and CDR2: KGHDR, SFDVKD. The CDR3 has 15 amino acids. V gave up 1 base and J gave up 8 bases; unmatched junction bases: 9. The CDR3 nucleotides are TGTGCCACCAGTGATTTTGCAGGGGGTGCGGGGGGCTACACCTTC. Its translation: CATSDFAGGAGGYTF.

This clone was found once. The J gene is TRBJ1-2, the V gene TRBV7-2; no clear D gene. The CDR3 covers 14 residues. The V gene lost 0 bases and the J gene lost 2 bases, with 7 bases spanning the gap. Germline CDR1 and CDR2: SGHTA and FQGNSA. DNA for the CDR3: TGTGCCAGCAGCTTAGCGGCGGAGAACTATGGCTACACCTTC. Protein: CASSLAAENYGYTF.

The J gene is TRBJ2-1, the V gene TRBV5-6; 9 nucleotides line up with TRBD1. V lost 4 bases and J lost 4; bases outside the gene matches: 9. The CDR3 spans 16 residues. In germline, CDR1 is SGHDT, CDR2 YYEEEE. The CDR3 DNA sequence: TGTGCCAGCAGCAGAACCGGGACAGGGACATACAATGAGCAGTTCTTC. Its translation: CASSRTGTGTYNEQFF. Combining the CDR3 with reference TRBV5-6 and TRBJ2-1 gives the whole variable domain DAGVTQSPTHLIKTRGQQVTLRCSPKSGHDTVSWYQQALGQGPQFIFQYYEEEERQRGNFPDRFSGHQFPNYSSELNVNALLLGDSALYLCASSRTGTGTYNEQFFGPGTRLTVL.

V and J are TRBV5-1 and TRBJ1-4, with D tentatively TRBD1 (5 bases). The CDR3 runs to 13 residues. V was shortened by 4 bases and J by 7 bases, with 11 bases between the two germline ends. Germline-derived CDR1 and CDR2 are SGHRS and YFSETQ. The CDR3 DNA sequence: TGCGCCAGCAGCAGGGGCGTATCTGAAAAACTGTTTTTT. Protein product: CASSRGVSEKLFF.

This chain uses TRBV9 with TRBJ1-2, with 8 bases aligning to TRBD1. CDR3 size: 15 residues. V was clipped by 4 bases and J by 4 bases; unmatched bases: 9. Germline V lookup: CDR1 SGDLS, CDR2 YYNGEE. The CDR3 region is CASSSRQGSGYGYTF. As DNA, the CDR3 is TGTGCCAGCAGCTCTCGACAGGGGAGTGGCTATGGCTACACCTTC. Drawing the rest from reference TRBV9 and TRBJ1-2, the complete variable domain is DSGVTQTPKHLITATGQRVTLRCSPRSGDLSVYWYQQSLDQGLQFLIQYYNGEERAKGNILERFSAQQFPDLHSELNLSSLELGDSALYFCASSSRQGSGYGYTFGSGTRLTVV.

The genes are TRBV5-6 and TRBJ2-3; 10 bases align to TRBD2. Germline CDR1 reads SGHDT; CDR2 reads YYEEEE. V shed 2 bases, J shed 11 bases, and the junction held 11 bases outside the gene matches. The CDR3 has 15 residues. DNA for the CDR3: TGTGCCAGCAGCTTAGGGGGATGGAGGACTAGCGGGCAGTATTTT. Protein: CASSLGGWRTSGQYF.

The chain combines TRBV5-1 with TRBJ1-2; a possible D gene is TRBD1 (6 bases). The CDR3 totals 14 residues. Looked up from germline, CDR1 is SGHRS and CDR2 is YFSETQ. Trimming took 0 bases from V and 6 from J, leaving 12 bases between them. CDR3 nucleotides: TGCGCCAGCAGCTTGGGGGGGCCAGGGAATGGCTACACCTTC. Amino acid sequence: CASSLGGPGNGYTF.

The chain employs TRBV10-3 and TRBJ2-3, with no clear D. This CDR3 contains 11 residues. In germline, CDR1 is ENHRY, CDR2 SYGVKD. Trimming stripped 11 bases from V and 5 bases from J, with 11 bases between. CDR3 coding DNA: TGTGCCTCACGAACCGGAGATACGCAGTATTTT. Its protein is CASRTGDTQYF.

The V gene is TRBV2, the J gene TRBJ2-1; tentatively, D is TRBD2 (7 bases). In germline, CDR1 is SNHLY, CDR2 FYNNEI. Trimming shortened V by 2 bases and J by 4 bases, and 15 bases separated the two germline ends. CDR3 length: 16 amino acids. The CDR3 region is CASSETRGALYNEQFF. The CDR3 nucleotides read TGTGCCAGCAGTGAAACACGGGGGGCCCTATACAATGAGCAGTTCTTC.

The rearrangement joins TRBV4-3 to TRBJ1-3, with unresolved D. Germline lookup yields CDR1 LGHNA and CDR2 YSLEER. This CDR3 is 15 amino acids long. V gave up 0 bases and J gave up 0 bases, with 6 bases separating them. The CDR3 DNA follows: TGCGCCAGCAGCCAAGACAGTTACTCTGGAAACACCATATATTTT. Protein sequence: CASSQDSYSGNTIYF.

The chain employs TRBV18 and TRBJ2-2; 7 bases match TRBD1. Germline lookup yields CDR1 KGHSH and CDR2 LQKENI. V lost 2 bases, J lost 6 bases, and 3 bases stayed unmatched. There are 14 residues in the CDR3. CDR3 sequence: CASSPVGTAGELFF. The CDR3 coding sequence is TGTGCCAGCTCACCAGTCGGGACAGCCGGGGAGCTGTTTTTT.

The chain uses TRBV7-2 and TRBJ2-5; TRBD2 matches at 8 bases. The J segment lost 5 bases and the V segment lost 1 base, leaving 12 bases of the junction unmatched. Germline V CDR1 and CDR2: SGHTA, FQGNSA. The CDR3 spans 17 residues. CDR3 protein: CASSLVGTGGPRETQYF. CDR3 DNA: TGTGCCAGCAGCTTAGTTGGGACGGGAGGGCCTCGGGAGACCCAGTACTTC.

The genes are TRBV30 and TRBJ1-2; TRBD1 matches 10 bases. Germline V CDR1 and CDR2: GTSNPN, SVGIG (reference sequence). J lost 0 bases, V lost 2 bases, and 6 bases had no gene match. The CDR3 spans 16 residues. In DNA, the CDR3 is TGTGCCTGGAGTCGGGGGGGGACAGGGGCTAACTATGGCTACACCTTC. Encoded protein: CAWSRGGTGANYGYTF. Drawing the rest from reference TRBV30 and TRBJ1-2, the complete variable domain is SQTIHQWPATLVQPVGSPLSLECTVEGTSNPNLYWYRQAAGRGLQLLFYSVGIGQISSEVPQNLSASRPQDRQFILSSKKLLLSDSGFYLCAWSRGGTGANYGYTFGSGTRLTVV.

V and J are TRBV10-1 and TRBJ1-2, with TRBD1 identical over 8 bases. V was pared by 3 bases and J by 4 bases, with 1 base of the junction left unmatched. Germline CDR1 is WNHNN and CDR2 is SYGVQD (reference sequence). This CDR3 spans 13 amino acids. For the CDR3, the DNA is TGCGCCAGCAGTGACGGACAGGGCTATGGCTACACCTTC. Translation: CASSDGQGYGYTF.

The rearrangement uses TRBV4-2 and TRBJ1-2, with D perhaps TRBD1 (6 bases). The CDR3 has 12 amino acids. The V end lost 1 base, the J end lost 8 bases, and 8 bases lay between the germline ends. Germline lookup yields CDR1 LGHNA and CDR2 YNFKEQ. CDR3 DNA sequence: TGTGCCAGCAGCCAAGCTACAGGGGGCTACACCTTC. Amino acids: CASSQATGGYTF.

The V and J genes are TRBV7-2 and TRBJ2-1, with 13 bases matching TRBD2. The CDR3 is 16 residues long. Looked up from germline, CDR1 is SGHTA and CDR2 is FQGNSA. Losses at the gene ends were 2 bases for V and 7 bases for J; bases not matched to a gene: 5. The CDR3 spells CASSLLTSGRPNEQFF. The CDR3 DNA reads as TGTGCCAGCAGCTTATTGACTAGCGGGAGGCCAAATGAGCAGTTCTTC.

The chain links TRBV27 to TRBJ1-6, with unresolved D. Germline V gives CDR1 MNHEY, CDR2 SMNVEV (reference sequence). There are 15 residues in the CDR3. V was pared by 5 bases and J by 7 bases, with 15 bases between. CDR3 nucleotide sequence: TGTGCCAGCAGTGGAGTGGTATCGCCCAATTCACCCCTCCACTTT. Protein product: CASSGVVSPNSPLHF.

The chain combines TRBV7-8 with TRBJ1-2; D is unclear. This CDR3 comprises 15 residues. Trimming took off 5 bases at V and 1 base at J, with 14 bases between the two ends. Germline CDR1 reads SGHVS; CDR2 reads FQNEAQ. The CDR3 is CASSPGRVGNYGYTF. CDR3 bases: TGTGCCAGCAGCCCGGGGAGGGTGGGTAACTATGGCTACACCTTC.

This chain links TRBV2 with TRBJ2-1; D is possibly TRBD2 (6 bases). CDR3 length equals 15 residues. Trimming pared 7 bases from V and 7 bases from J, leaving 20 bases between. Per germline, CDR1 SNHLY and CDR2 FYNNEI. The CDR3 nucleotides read TGTGCCAGCATACGGGGACTGGGGCAATCGAATGAGCAGTTCTTC. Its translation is CASIRGLGQSNEQFF.

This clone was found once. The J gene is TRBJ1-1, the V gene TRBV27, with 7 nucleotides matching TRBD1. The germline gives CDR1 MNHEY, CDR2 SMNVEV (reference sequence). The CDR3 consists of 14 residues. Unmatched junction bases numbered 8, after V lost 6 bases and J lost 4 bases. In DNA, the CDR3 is TGTGCCAGCAGCCGTGACAGGGTTAGCACTGAAGCTTTCTTT. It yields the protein CASSRDRVSTEAFF.

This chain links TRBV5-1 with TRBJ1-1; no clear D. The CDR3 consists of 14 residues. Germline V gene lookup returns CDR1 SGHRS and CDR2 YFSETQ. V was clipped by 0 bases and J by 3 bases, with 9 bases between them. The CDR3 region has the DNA TGCGCCAGCAGCTTGGCAGACTGGGACACTGAAGCTTTCTTT. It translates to CASSLADWDTEAFF.

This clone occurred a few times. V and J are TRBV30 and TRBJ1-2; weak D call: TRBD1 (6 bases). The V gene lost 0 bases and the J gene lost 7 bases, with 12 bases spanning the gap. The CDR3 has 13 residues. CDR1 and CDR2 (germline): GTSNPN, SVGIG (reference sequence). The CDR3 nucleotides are TGTGCCTGGAGTGTACAGGGCCTCGGTGGCTACACCTTC. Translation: CAWSVQGLGGYTF.

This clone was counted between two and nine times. The CDR3 protein is CASSILGRVTGELFF. The CDR3 bases are TGTGCCAGTAGTATTCTGGGCAGGGTCACCGGGGAGCTGTTTTTT. V is TRBV19 and J is TRBJ2-2, with D possibly being TRBD1 (5 bases). Trimming stripped 3 bases from V and 4 bases from J, with 12 bases between. CDR3 length equals 15 residues. Germline V gives CDR1 LNHDA, CDR2 SQIVND (reference sequence). Combining the CDR3 with reference TRBV19 and TRBJ2-2 gives the whole variable domain DGGITQSPKYLFRKEGQNVTLSCEQNLNHDAMYWYRQDPGQGLRLIYYSQIVNDFQKGDIAEGYSVSREKKESFPLTVTSAQKNPTAFYLCASSILGRVTGELFFGEGSRLTVL.

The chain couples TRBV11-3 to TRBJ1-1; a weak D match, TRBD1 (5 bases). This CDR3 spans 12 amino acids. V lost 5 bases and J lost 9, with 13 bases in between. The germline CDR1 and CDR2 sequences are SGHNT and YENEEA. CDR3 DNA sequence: TGTGCCAGCAGCCGGGGGGGTAGACAAGCTTTCTTT. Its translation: CASSRGGRQAFF.

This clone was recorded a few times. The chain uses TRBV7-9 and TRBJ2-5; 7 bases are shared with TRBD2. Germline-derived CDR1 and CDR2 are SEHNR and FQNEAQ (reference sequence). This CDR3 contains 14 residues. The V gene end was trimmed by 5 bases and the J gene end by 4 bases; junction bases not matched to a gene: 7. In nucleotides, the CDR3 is TGTGCCAGCAGCCTAGGGACGGGAGGAGAGACCCAGTACTTC. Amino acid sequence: CASSLGTGGETQYF.

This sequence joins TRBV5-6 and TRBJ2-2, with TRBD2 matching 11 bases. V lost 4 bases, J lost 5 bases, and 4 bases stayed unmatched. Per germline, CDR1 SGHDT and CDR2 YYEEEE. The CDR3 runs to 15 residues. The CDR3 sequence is CASSPGTSGTGELFF. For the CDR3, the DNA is TGTGCCAGCAGCCCCGGGACTAGCGGAACCGGGGAGCTGTTTTTT. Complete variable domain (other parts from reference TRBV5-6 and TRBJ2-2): DAGVTQSPTHLIKTRGQQVTLRCSPKSGHDTVSWYQQALGQGPQFIFQYYEEEERQRGNFPDRFSGHQFPNYSSELNVNALLLGDSALYLCASSPGTSGTGELFFGEGSRLTVL.

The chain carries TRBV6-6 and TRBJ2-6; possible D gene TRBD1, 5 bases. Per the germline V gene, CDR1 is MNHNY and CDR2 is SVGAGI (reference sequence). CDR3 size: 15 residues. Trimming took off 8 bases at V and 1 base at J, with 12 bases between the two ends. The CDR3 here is CASWIQDSGANVLTF. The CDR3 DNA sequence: TGTGCCAGCTGGATACAGGATTCTGGGGCCAACGTCCTGACTTTC.

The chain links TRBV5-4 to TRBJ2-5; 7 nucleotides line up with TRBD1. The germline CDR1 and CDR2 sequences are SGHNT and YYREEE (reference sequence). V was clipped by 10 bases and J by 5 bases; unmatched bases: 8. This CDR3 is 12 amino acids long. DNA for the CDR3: TGTGCCTTCCAACAGGGGCTGGAGACCCAGTACTTC. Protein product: CAFQQGLETQYF.

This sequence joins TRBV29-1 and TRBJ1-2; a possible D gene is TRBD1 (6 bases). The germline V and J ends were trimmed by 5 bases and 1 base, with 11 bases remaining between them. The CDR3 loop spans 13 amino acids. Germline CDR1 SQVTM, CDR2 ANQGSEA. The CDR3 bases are TGCAGCGTTAGGACAGACAGTAACTATGGCTACACCTTC. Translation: CSVRTDSNYGYTF.

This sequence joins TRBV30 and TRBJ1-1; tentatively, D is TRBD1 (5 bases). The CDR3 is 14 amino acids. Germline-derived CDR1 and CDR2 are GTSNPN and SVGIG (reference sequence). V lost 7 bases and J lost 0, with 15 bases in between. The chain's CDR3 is CASGGGILNTEAFF. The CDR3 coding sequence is TGTGCCTCGGGCGGGGGGATTTTGAACACTGAAGCTTTCTTT.